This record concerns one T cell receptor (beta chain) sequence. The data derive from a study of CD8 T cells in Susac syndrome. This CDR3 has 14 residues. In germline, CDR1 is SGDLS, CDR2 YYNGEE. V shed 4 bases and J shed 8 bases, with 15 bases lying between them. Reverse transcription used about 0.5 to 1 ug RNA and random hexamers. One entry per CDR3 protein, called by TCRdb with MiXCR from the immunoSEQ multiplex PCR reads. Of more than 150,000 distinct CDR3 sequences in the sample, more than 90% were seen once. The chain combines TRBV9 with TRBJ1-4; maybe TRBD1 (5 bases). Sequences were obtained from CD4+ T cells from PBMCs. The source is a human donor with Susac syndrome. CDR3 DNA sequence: TGTGCCAGCAGCCCCGGGAGGGACGGGGAAAAACTGTTTTTT. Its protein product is CASSPGRDGEKLFF.